This T cell receptor beta chain was recovered during a study of T cells in Graves' hyperthyroidism and ophthalmopathy. Study results and caveats: Most clonotypes that expanded in the thyroid above 0.001 also showed up in blood. Model output signaled ophthalmopathy a median around 5.9 months ahead of onset.

This clonotype was counted ten times or more. The antigen remains undetermined. What was amplified from RNA transcripts were TCR beta CDR3 regions. A first-round RT-PCR of the TCR CDR3 used the HTBI primer set. TCRdb called the multiplex PCR reads again in MiXCR, with one record for every CDR3 protein. The profile covers about 200,000 distinct CDR3 sequences, with about 17% appearing a single time and around 52% taken by the ten largest. Together with thyroid ultrasound, orbital computed tomography, serum thyroxine and TRAb, clinical symptoms were used for diagnoses. Between the trimmed V and J ends, which lost 5 bases and 3 bases, there was a span of 8 bases. CDR1 and CDR2 (germline): SNHLY, FYNNEI. This CDR3 spans 12 amino acids.

The chain joins TRBV2 to TRBJ2-7; D call uncertain. This clonotype was sampled from a woman between 50 and 59 years old with Graves' hyperthyroidism. Source material: blood. CDR3 amino acids: CASSLDHYEQYF. The CDR3 nucleotides are TGTGCCAGCAGTCTGGACCACTACGAGCAGTACTTC.